This T cell receptor beta chain is from a study of blood T cell repertoires in COVID-19. Study summary: Acute-phase and convalescent COVID-19 samples originated in the United States, Italy and Spain. The cDNA or gDNA used as material had been derived from T cells, B-cell-depleted T cells, or PBMCs.

Authors' methods: Reference gene primer amplification gave nucleated cell count estimates. Libraries were prepared by immunoSEQ multiplex PCR; TCRdb keeps only in-frame clonotypes and omits some of them. V, J and clone size were drawn from that table, and D and trimming were deduced from the DNA. This repertoire shows roughly 16,000 clones, roughly 87% found once; its top ten account for about 49%. Per the germline V gene, CDR1 is SGHRS and CDR2 is YFSETQ. The ends were cut back, 4 bases at V and 6 bases at J, with 19 bases in the middle. This CDR3 is 16 amino acids long. This chain joins TRBV5-1 and TRBJ1-4; TRBD1 is a possible D gene (6 bases). The sequenced sample consisted of peripheral blood. The origin of this receptor is a human donor in a cohort sampled during active COVID-19. CDR3 bases: TGCGCCAGCAGCCCCAGTCACAACTCAGGGGATGAAAAACTGTTTTTT. Its protein is CASSPSHNSGDEKLFF.